This T cell receptor beta chain was sequenced for a study of blood T cell repertoires in COVID-19. CDR3 length equals 17 residues. CDR1 and CDR2 (germline): SEHNR, FQNEAQ (reference sequence). The V segment lost 5 bases and the J segment 7 bases; nucleotides outside the gene matches: 14. Sequencing was performed with immunoSEQ multiplex PCR; in TCRdb, only in-frame clones are kept and a portion is missing. The sample holds roughly 67,000 clones, around 83% seen once. Sample: peripheral blood. This TCR was recovered from a man in his fifties with acute or convalescent COVID-19. V is TRBV7-9 and J is TRBJ2-1; 10 nucleotides agree with TRBD2. In DNA, the CDR3 is TGTGCCAGCAGCGACGTGGAAAGAGCGGGAGGGTGGAATGAGCAGTTCTTC. Encoded protein: CASSDVERAGGWNEQFF.